This TCR beta chain was identified during a study of blood T cell repertoires in COVID-19. Study-wide background: T cells, B-cell-depleted T cells, or PBMCs supplied cDNA or gDNA.

Produced via immunoSEQ multiplex PCR; TCRdb's table is partial and in-frame only. The table records 140,000 to 150,000 clones, more than 75% of them present only once. Assignment of participants to cohorts was predicated upon participant-reported clinical history. Trimming removed 4 bases from V and 8 bases from J; junction bases left unmatched: 8. CDR1 and CDR2 from the germline V gene are MNHEY and SVGAGI. The CDR3 spans 15 residues. V usage is TRBV6-5 and J usage is TRBJ2-3; TRBD2 agrees at 11 bases. The sequence derives from a woman aged 50 to 60 who had recovered from COVID-19. The specimen sequenced was PBMCs or T cells enriched from blood (not recorded which). In DNA, the CDR3 is TGTGCCAGCAGTTTTACTAGCGGGGGAGAGGGTACGCAGTATTTT. Translation gives CASSFTSGGEGTQYF.